The subject of this entry is one T cell receptor (beta chain). Its antigen is still unknown. The sample is drawn from a study of shared clonotypes between healthy human individuals. Study results and caveats: Roughly 5% of naive CD4 clonotypes were common to several donors. Non-shared clonotypes displayed generation probabilities falling below those of clonotypes present in all four donors.

Profiled with immunoSEQ multiplex PCR; TCRdb holds only in-frame clones, not every one. The sample includes about 2.3 million clones, approximately 93% of them seen just once. This CDR3 has 14 residues. From germline, CDR1 is SGHRS and CDR2 YFSETQ. V lost 4 bases to trimming and J lost 2 bases; unmatched junction nucleotides: 6. The clonotype was recovered from a man aged 18-30 years in good health. Some clones in this sample may be carry-over from other donors' samples. The rearrangement uses TRBV5-1 and TRBJ2-7, with 7 nucleotides matching TRBD1. The sequencing sample was made of naive CD4+ T cells from PBMCs. Stated subset: CD45RA+ positively selected. Here the CDR3 reads CASSPLDRAYEQYF. In DNA form, the CDR3 reads TGCGCCAGCAGCCCCCTTGACAGGGCCTACGAGCAGTACTTC.